Below are 23 T cell receptor beta chains sequenced from a single sample in a study of OX40 agonist ivuxolimab in advanced cancers. Library generation was performed with the immunoSEQ multiplex PCR assay. This is the immuneACCESS table as TCRdb keeps it, with only in-frame sequences that have V and J called. A part of the clones is gone; compared with another copy, unresolved V genes explain less than half, and the rest is unexplained. The sample contains some 90,000 clones, around 90% of them found a single time. The ten top clones hold 1.6% of the sample. Specimen: CD4+ or CD8+ T cells sorted from blood, collected in a trial of the OX40 agonist ivuxolimab. These receptor sequences come from an adult with an advanced solid tumor such as melanoma, head and neck, liver or kidney cancer.

The rearrangement links TRBV10-1 to TRBJ2-5; D is perhaps TRBD2 (5 bases). The germline V gene encodes CDR1 WNHNN and CDR2 SYGVQD (reference sequence). The CDR3 sequence is 15 residues long. V was cut by 6 bases and J by 1 base, with 15 bases left in between. The CDR3 DNA is TGCGCCAGCAGCGGGGAATTGGCAGTCCAAGAGACCCAGTACTTC. Translated, it gives CASSGELAVQETQYF.

CDR3 protein: CASRRGGGTDTQYF. The CDR3 nucleotides read TGTGCCAGCCGCCGCGGGGGGGGGACAGATACGCAGTATTTT. The J gene is TRBJ2-3, the V gene TRBV27; 9 bases align to TRBD2. The CDR3 loop spans 14 amino acids. Unmatched junction bases numbered 6, after V lost 8 bases and J lost 3 bases. Germline values: CDR1 MNHEY, CDR2 SMNVEV (reference sequence).

This clone is a singleton in its sample. The CDR3 region has the DNA TGCGCCAGCAGTCCAGGGACTAGCGTAGAAGAGACCCAGTACTTC. As protein: CASSPGTSVEETQYF. V gene TRBV4-1 combines with J gene TRBJ2-5, with 10 positions matching TRBD2. The CDR3 totals 15 residues. The V gene's germline CDR1 is MGHRA and CDR2 YSYEKL. V lost 6 bases, J lost 3 bases, and 7 bases stayed unmatched.

The chain recombines TRBV2 with TRBJ1-2; 8 nucleotides agree with TRBD1. The germline V gene encodes CDR1 SNHLY and CDR2 FYNNEI. CDR3 size: 14 residues. After removal of 3 bases from V and 2 bases from J, the junction contained 2 bases not matched to a gene. For the CDR3, the DNA is TGTGCCAGCAGTGACTGGGACAGGAACTATGGCTACACCTTC. Translated: CASSDWDRNYGYTF. Variable domain in full (rest from reference TRBV2 and TRBJ1-2): EPEVTQTPSHQVTQMGQEVILRCVPISNHLYFYWYRQILGQKVEFLVSFYNNEISEKSEIFDDQFSVERPDGSNFTLKIRSTKLEDSAMYFCASSDWDRNYGYTFGSGTRLTVV.

This chain uses TRBV28 with TRBJ1-1, with D possibly TRBD1 on 6 matching bases. Trimming took 6 bases from V and 7 from J, leaving 21 bases between them. The CDR3 consists of 15 residues. CDR1 is MDHEN, CDR2 SYDVKM, per germline. The CDR3 DNA reads TGTGCCAGCAGCGGGGGGGCCAGGACGAGGTATGAAGCTTTCTTT. This codes for CASSGGARTRYEAFF.

The J gene is TRBJ2-7, the V gene TRBV7-3; 9 bases agree with TRBD2. Germline V CDR1 and CDR2: SGHTA, FQGTGA. This CDR3 comprises 14 residues. Trimming cost V 5 bases and J 6 bases; bases outside gene matches: 8. CDR3 nucleotides: TGTGCCAGCAGCCCTGCGGGAGGGCCTGGCGAGCAGTACTTC. It translates to CASSPAGGPGEQYF.

The chain has TRBV10-3 and TRBJ1-2, with 7 positions matching TRBD1. The CDR3 is 14 amino acids. Germline V gene sequence: CDR1 ENHRY, CDR2 SYGVKD. The trim removed 6 bases at V and 4 bases at J, leaving 8 bases unmatched. This CDR3 reads CAIRRQGAGYGYTF. CDR3 DNA sequence: TGTGCCATCAGAAGACAGGGCGCGGGCTATGGCTACACCTTC.

This clone was observed once. The chain has TRBV18 and TRBJ2-7, with D maybe TRBD2 (5 bases). The CDR3 extends over 15 amino acids. Germline CDR1 KGHSH, CDR2 LQKENI. Deletions cut 2 bases from V and 5 bases from J, with 16 bases between. The CDR3 coding sequence is TGTGCCAGCTCACCAGAGGGCAGAGGGAAGGACGAGCAGTACTTC. This sequence encodes CASSPEGRGKDEQYF.

This chain joins TRBV7-8 and TRBJ2-2, with D perhaps TRBD1 (6 bases). Per the germline V gene, CDR1 is SGHVS and CDR2 is FQNEAQ. Trimming stripped 2 bases from V and 7 bases from J, with 14 bases between. This CDR3 comprises 15 residues. The CDR3 bases are TGTGCCAGCAGCTTAAGTTCCACAGGGTTCGGGGAGCTGTTTTTT. Amino acids: CASSLSSTGFGELFF.

This sequence joins TRBV5-5 and TRBJ2-7; 7 nucleotides match TRBD1. CDR3 length equals 14 residues. Germline CDR1 is SGHKS and CDR2 is YYEKEE (reference sequence). Trimming cost V 4 bases and J 2 bases; bases outside gene matches: 6. DNA of the CDR3: TGTGCCAGCAGCCTTGGGCAGGGGGCCTACGAGCAGTACTTC. Protein sequence: CASSLGQGAYEQYF.

The chain links TRBV6-4 to TRBJ2-3; D uncertain. This CDR3 comprises 13 residues. The germline V and J ends were trimmed by 6 bases and 4 bases, with 11 bases remaining between them. CDR1 is MRHNA and CDR2 is SNTAGT in the germline V gene. The CDR3 DNA sequence: TGTGCCAGCAGCTCCATGGAGTCAGATACGCAGTATTTT. It yields the protein CASSSMESDTQYF.

V is TRBV5-1 and J is TRBJ2-7, with unresolved D. The CDR3 runs to 12 residues. Trimming removed 0 bases at V and 5 bases at J, with 6 bases between. Per the germline V gene, CDR1 is SGHRS and CDR2 is YFSETQ. The CDR3 nucleotides are TGCGCCAGCAGCTTGGAGGGCCACGAGCAGTACTTC. This sequence encodes CASSLEGHEQYF.

The chain combines TRBV6-5 with TRBJ2-7; TRBD1 is a possible D gene (6 bases). The V end was cut by 6 bases, the J end by 7 bases, with 22 bases between. Germline V CDR1 and CDR2: MNHEY, SVGAGI. The CDR3 has 15 residues. Here the CDR3 DNA reads TGTGCCAGCAGAAGACAGGTGCTACGCCTCGGTGAGCAGTACTTC. Residues: CASRRQVLRLGEQYF.

V gene TRBV5-6 combines with J gene TRBJ2-7, with 10 bases that match TRBD1. The germline V gene encodes CDR1 SGHDT and CDR2 YYEEEE. This CDR3 has 14 amino acids. The V segment lost 4 bases and the J segment 1 base; nucleotides outside the gene matches: 2. CDR3 nucleotide sequence: TGTGCCAGCAGCCAGGGACAGGGGTCCTACGAGCAGTACTTC. Protein product: CASSQGQGSYEQYF.

The gene calls are TRBV7-8 and TRBJ2-1; TRBD2 aligns across 13 bases. Germline assignment: CDR1 SGHVS and CDR2 FQNEAQ. Germline trimming cut 2 bases from V and 1 base from J; bases unmatched to any gene: 2. The CDR3 is 17 residues long. The CDR3 sequence is CASSLPGLAGSYNEQFF. For the CDR3, the DNA is TGTGCCAGCAGCTTACCGGGACTAGCGGGGTCCTACAATGAGCAGTTCTTC.

The chain employs TRBV25-1 and TRBJ1-2; no clear D gene. The CDR3 length is 14 residues. Germline V gene sequence: CDR1 MGHDK, CDR2 SYGVNS. V shed 0 bases and J shed 8 bases, with 13 bases lying between them. The CDR3 sequence is CASSEYESRWGYTF. Here the CDR3 DNA reads TGTGCCAGCAGTGAATACGAATCCCGATGGGGCTACACCTTC.

The J gene is TRBJ1-3, the V gene TRBV7-2; TRBD1 aligns across 7 bases. This CDR3 comprises 15 residues. Germline V gives CDR1 SGHTA, CDR2 FQGNSA. J gave up 4 bases and V 3 bases, and 6 bases lay outside the gene matches. The CDR3 region is CASSLTGRVGNTIYF. DNA of the CDR3: TGTGCCAGCAGCTTGACAGGGAGAGTGGGAAACACCATATATTTT. The entire variable domain, with the rest obtained from reference TRBV7-2 and TRBJ1-3, is as follows: GAGVSQSPSNKVTEKGKDVELRCDPISGHTALYWYRQSLGQGLEFLIYFQGNSAPDKSGLPSDRFSAERTGGSVSTLTIQRTQQEDSAVYLCASSLTGRVGNTIYFGEGSWLTVV.

The chain employs TRBV7-9 and TRBJ2-1; 8 bases match TRBD1. This CDR3 spans 17 amino acids. Trimming at V came to 1 base and at J to 7 bases, leaving 12 bases not matched to a gene. The V gene's germline CDR1 is SEHNR and CDR2 FQNEAQ (reference sequence). CDR3 in DNA: TGTGCCAGCAGCTTAGTAGAGGGGATACGGACAGGGAATGAGCAGTTCTTC. Encoded protein: CASSLVEGIRTGNEQFF. Looking up the rest from reference TRBV7-9 and TRBJ2-1 gives the full variable domain: DTGVSQNPRHKITKRGQNVTFRCDPISEHNRLYWYRQTLGQGPEFLTYFQNEAQLEKSRLLSDRFSAERPKGSFSTLEIQRTEQGDSAMYLCASSLVEGIRTGNEQFFGPGTRLTVL.

This chain links TRBV5-8 with TRBJ1-5; 7 bases map to TRBD1. This CDR3 contains 16 residues. The junction had 5 bases not matched to a gene; V was cut back by 1 base and J by 1 base. Germline V gene sequence: CDR1 SGHTS, CDR2 YDEGEE. CDR3 amino acids: CASSLSGGISNQPQHF. CDR3 in DNA: TGTGCCAGCAGCTTGTCAGGGGGGATCAGCAATCAGCCCCAGCATTTT.

The V call is TRBV4-1, the J call TRBJ1-5, with unresolved D. Germline values: CDR1 MGHRA, CDR2 YSYEKL. The CDR3 covers 15 residues. V lost 2 bases and J lost 7, with 15 bases in between. The DNA of the CDR3 is TGCGCCAGCAGCCAATCGGAGGGATCGAGCCAGCCCCAGCATTTT. Protein sequence: CASSQSEGSSQPQHF.

J is TRBJ2-5 and V is TRBV29-1; TRBD2 is a possible D gene (7 bases). The CDR3 is made up of 12 amino acids. The V gene's germline CDR1 is SQVTM and CDR2 ANQGSEA. V was shortened by 7 bases and J by 4 bases, with 13 bases between the two germline ends. The CDR3 sequence: CSGGGGGETQYF. DNA for the CDR3: TGCAGCGGGGGAGGGGGAGGAGAGACCCAGTACTTC.

V usage is TRBV4-3 and J usage is TRBJ2-2, with 7 bases aligning to TRBD1. Germline values: CDR1 LGHNA, CDR2 YSLEER. Germline trimming cut 2 bases from V and 0 bases from J; bases unmatched to any gene: 6. The CDR3 length is 17 residues. The CDR3 bases are TGCGCCAGCAGCCAATATTGGACAGGATCGAACACCGGGGAGCTGTTTTTT. It is translated as CASSQYWTGSNTGELFF.

The V call is TRBV5-3, the J call TRBJ1-5; unclear D gene. TRBV5-3 is reported as an ORF; its role is uncertain. The germline V and J ends were trimmed by 1 base and 3 bases, with 23 bases remaining between them. The CDR3 contains 19 residues. CDR3 in DNA: TGTGCCAGAAGCTTGCTGTGTGTCCCGGCGGGGAATAACAATCAGCCCCAGCATTTT. It yields the protein CARSLLCVPAGNNNQPQHF.